This T cell receptor (beta chain) is drawn from a study of human T cells and chemical hapten exposure (dated by TCRdb to the early 2020s). Notes on the research overall: For sensitization, 2% DPC in acetone was applied to an approximately 2 cm by approximately 2 cm area of upper inner arm skin. This study followed changes in the peripheral blood TCR repertoire in vivo during primary and secondary sensitization of alopecia patients to the hapten diphenylcyclopropenone (DPC). Both TCR alpha and TCR beta chains were sequenced from each blood RNA sample. Twenty-nine alopecia patients provided blood for TCR sequencing at one to four time points (pre-sensitization, 2, 6 and 24 weeks). Alopecia areata with under or over 50% scalp involvement, alopecia totalis and alopecia universalis were represented in the patient cohort, which was mostly female. Patch tests used Finn chambers with 0.01% DPC on the upper back, scored after 6 days by International Contact Dermatitis Research Group standards. Blood samples were taken from patients before sensitization (week 0) and then at 2, 6 and about 24 weeks after DPC sensitization. Libraries were pooled for sequencing, and variation in per-sample TCR yields was attributed mainly to small differences in library volumes within the pool. Weekly therapeutic DPC doses were additionally applied to the scalp of patients throughout the approximately 23-week study period.

This clonotype has just a few counts. Its target antigen remains unknown. Base qualities were left out, and no much larger clone turns up one base away. The sample's time point label, decoded: patch test 2, 6 weeks after DPC sensitization. Reading the label with the study, this specimen's treatment or condition is: therapeutic diphenylcyclopropenone sensitization with weekly scalp DPC. Total RNA was isolated from unfractionated whole blood collected in Tempus Blood RNA tubes. At every patch-test visit, the blood draw took place before the patch test was put on. Patients were eligible if aged 18 to 70, diagnosed with alopecia and judged suitable for DPC therapy, and pregnant patients were excluded. Libraries were built with RACE. Data came from a NextSeq 500. During library preparation, unique molecular identifiers were attached to individual cDNA molecules so that TCRs could be counted quantitatively and reproducibly. The study's processing was this. A median of about 87,000 TCRs per sample was observed, with a range of 23,224 to 690,600. V, J and CDR3 annotation of the TCR reads was performed with the Decombinator software suite. For the PS versus PT1 abundance plots, all samples were subsampled to the same number of TCRs (28,000). TCRs were defined as expanded if absent before sensitization and observed at least eight times at the 2-week time point. TCRdb applied fastp at Q25 and MiXCR to the public reads, then kept only in-frame beta chains. Here each entry gathers all rows of one CDR3 protein and keeps the most common genes and DNA. The V and J calls, along with clone size, are taken from TCRdb and not from the paper's own processing. The sample yields 40,000 or so distinct CDR3 sequences; 8.5% to 10% were counted once. Clones ranked in the top ten supply around 15% of the sample.

The cysteine opens and the phenylalanine closes a CDR3 of 14 amino acids. The kept DNA is CDR3 alone, 42 bases in frame from the first base. Clipping removes 3 bases from V and 5 bases from J, with 2 as the unmatched junction base count. The paper as a whole reports these results and caveats: Because every patient had alopecia, a presumed autoimmune disease, the patients' immune response might differ from that of healthy individuals. Repeated subsampling changed both the strength of the expansion versus patch-test correlation and the threshold at which that correlation became significant. A positive correlation was found between the number of PT1 expanded TCRs and patch test score, with significance reached at thresholds 8, 16 and 32 but not 4. Significantly more large CDR3 similarity clusters were formed by expanded TCRs than by pre-sensitization or healthy control sets, consistent with antigen-driven responses. DPC sensitization did not change how many TCRs were above 1 in 1000 frequency, and no evidence was found of alterations in global repertoire structure.

The sequence joins TRBV12-3 or TRBV12-4 to TRBJ2-1; 9 bases in the junction line up with TRBD2. The sequences come from whole blood, collected in connection with sensitization to the hapten diphenylcyclopropenone (DPC). This TCR was recovered from a woman aged 25 to 39 with alopecia areata. Some clones in this sample may be carry-over from other donors' samples. The CDR3 has the sequence CASSFLAGNNEQFF. The DNA is as follows: TGTGCCAGCAGTTTTCTAGCGGGGAACAATGAGCAGTTCTTC.